This T cell receptor beta chain was sequenced for a study of T-cell memory formation after mild COVID-19. Regarding the study as a whole: Clones that shrank (day 15 to 85) were balanced CD4/CD8, whereas later expanders leaned CD4+.

UMIs and sample barcodes were carried by the TCR alpha and TCR beta cDNA libraries that 5'RACE produced using constant-segment primers. TCRdb analysed the 5' RACE reads with MiXCR anew, one entry per CDR3 protein. In the table there are a few hundred thousand distinct CDR3 sequences, over 11% of which are singletons. On this clonotype: Its specificity is unknown.

Germline assignment: CDR1 MNHEY and CDR2 SVGAGI. V dropped 2 bases and J dropped 4 bases, with 15 bases sitting between them. The CDR3 is 15 amino acids. The TCR sequence derives from a man younger than 30 who had mild COVID-19 (a few samples of this study predate the infection). Cell type and time point are not known. The rearrangement uses TRBV6-5 and TRBJ2-7; D is unclear. The sequenced material came from PBMCs or a T cell subset sorted from them (not recorded which). The CDR3 DNA reads TGTGCCAGCAGTTACAGTCCCCGATCTACGTACGAGCAGTACTTC. It translates to CASSYSPRSTYEQYF.